This T cell receptor beta chain was recovered during a study of T cell changes during pregnancy in multiple sclerosis. Some clones are missing from TCRdb's copy, which holds only in-frame ones; the method was immunoSEQ multiplex PCR. The sample lists about 34,000 clones, about 90% seen once, with around 3.3% in the top ten. V lost 0 bases and J 8 bases, leaving 18 bases between the germline ends. The germline V gene has CDR1 SGDLS and CDR2 YYNGEE. The CDR3 has 16 residues. Sequencing was performed on CD8+ T cells from peripheral blood mononuclear cells, taken in the third trimester of pregnancy. The chain joins TRBV9 to TRBJ2-1, with D maybe TRBD2 (5 bases). This receptor was identified in a female donor with multiple sclerosis, enrolled in a pregnancy study. CDR3 DNA: TGTGCCAGCAGCGTAGCTAGGGCCCCGGTGGACTATGAGCAGTTCTTC. Protein sequence: CASSVARAPVDYEQFF.